This T cell receptor (beta chain) was observed in a study of blood T cell repertoires in COVID-19. Using immunoSEQ multiplex PCR, the repertoire was profiled, and TCRdb retains in-frame clones only, with some absent. The sample holds under 150,000 clones, approximately 90% seen once. V shed 2 bases and J shed 5 bases, with 15 bases lying between them. CDR3 size: 15 residues. Germline assignment: CDR1 SGHTA and CDR2 FQGNSA. This TCR was sampled from a woman aged 25-40 years with acute COVID-19. The gene calls are TRBV7-2 and TRBJ2-5, with D maybe TRBD1 (6 bases). Sequenced material: PBMCs or T cells enriched from blood (not recorded which). This CDR3 is CASSLQGLARETQYF. For the CDR3, the DNA is TGTGCCAGCAGCTTACAGGGGCTAGCCAGGGAGACCCAGTACTTC.